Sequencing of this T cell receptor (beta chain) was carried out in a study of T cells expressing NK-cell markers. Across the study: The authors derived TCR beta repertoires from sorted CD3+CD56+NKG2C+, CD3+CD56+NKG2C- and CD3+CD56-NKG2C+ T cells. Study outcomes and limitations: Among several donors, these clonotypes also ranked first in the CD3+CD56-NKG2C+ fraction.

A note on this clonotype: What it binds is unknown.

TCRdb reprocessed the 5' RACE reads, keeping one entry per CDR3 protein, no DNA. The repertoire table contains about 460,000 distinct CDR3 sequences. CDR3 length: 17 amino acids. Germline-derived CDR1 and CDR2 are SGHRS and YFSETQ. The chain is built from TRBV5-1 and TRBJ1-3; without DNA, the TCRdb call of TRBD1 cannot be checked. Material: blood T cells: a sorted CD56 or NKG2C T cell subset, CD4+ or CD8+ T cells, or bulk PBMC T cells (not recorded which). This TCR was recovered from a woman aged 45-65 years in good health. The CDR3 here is CASSLEGQGFSGNTIYF.